Here is one T cell receptor (beta chain) with its context. The clone's antigen remains unknown. No base qualities exist here, and no much larger clone lies one base off it. Trimming removed 4 bases from V and 4 bases from J; the gene matches leave 9 bases unexplained. From cysteine to phenylalanine, the CDR3 is 16 amino acids long. Just the 48-base CDR3 DNA is kept, in frame starting at base 1. The germline V gene (reference sequence) provides CDR1 MNHEY and CDR2 SMNVEV. A case-control design nested within a healthcare worker cohort in London, UK, was used, with weekly nasopharyngeal swab PCR tests and blood sampling performed. Between 23 and 31 March 2020, the week of the UK lockdown, healthcare workers were enrolled and then followed up weekly for as long as 16 weeks. The data derive from a study of early T cells in non-severe SARS-CoV-2 infection listed by TCRdb under 2021. About the investigation overall: TCR sequencing used bulk RNA from unsorted whole blood, so alpha and beta chains could not be paired.

Overall results and qualifications from the work: VDJdb matching was skewed toward anti-spike CD8 responses, so virus-specific expansions were likely underestimated and private and CD4 specificities were missed.

Library generation was performed with 5' RACE. Instrument on record: NextSeq 500. The TCR library protocol attached unique molecular identifiers to individual cDNA molecules to correct for sequencing error and PCR bias. Sequencing covered both TCR alpha and beta chains, and within each sample the abundances of alpha and beta sequences were tightly co-correlated. As for the authors' bioinformatics: V gene, J gene and CDR3 annotation of TCR sequences was performed with Decombinator V4. Expanded TCRs were defined as changing significantly between any two time points under a Poisson model with p below 0.0001. TCR abundances were normalised to the total number of TCRs sequenced per sample and were expressed as counts per million. TRAV1-2 paired with TRAJ12, TRAJ20 or TRAJ33 defined MAIT TCRs, while TRAV10 paired with TRAJ18 defined iNKT TCRs. VDJdb, accessed 1 November 2021, was searched for CMV, EBV and SARS-CoV-2 annotated TCRs, with TCRs annotated for multiple antigens excluded. TCRdb passed the public sequencing reads through fastp at Q25 and MiXCR, retaining productive beta sequences. Each entry merges the rows of one CDR3 protein and shows their most common DNA and genes. The V and J calls were determined by TCRdb, not by the authors. This sample gives over 80,000 distinct CDR3 sequences in total; around 14% of them show up just once. The ten largest clonotypes hold approximately 10% of the sample.

The receptor was derived from an adult who was a healthcare worker with PCR-confirmed SARS-CoV-2 infection or an uninfected control (not recorded which). Specimen: whole blood. The V and J genes are TRBV27 and TRBJ2-3; TRBD2 agrees with 9 junctional bases. Here the CDR3 is given as CASSWILAGKPDTQYF. Here is the DNA: TGTGCCAGCAGTTGGATTCTAGCGGGGAAACCAGATACGCAGTATTTT.